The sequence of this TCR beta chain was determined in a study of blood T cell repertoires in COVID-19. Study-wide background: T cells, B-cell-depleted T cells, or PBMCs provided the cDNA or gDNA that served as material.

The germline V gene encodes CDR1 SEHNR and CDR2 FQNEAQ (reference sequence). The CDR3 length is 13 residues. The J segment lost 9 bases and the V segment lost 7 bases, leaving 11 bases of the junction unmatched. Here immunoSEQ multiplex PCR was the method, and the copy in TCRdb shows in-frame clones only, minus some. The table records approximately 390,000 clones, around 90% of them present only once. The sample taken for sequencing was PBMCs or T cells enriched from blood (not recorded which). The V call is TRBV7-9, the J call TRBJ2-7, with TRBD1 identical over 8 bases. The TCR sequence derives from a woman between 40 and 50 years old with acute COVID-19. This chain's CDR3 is CASIRQGLTGQYF. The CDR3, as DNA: TGTGCCAGCATCCGACAGGGGCTTACGGGGCAGTACTTC.